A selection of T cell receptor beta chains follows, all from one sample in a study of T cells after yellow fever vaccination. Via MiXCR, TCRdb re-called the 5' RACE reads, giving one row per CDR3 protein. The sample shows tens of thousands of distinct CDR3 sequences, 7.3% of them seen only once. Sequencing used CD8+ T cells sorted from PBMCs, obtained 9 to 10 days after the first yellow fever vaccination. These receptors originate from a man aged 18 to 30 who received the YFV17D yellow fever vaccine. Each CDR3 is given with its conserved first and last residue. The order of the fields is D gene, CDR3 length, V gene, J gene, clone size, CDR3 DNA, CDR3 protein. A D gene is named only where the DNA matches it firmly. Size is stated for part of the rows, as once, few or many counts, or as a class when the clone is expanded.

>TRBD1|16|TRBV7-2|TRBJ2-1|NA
TGTGACAGCAGCCAGGGGGGACAGGGGTTCTACAATGAGCAGTTCTTC
CDSSQGGQGFYNEQFF
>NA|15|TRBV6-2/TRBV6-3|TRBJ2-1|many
TGTGCCAGCAGCCCGCGGGGTAGCTCCTACAATGAGCAGTTCTTC
CASSPRGSSYNEQFF
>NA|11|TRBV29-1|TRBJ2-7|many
TGCAGCGGAGGGGATCTCTACGAGCAGTACTTC
CSGGDLYEQYF
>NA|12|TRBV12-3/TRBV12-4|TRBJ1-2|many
TGTGCCAGCACCCTTGAAGGAGTCGAAAGCACCTTC
CASTLEGVESTF
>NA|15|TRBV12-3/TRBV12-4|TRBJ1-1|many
TGTGCCAGCAGTTTTGTTGCAGATTTGAACACTGAAGCTTTCTTT
CASSFVADLNTEAFF
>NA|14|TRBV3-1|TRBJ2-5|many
TGTGCCAGCACCGACTTGGCGGATCAAGAGACCCAGTACTTC
CASTDLADQETQYF
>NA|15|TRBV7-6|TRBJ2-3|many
TGTGCCAGCAGCCGTTCGGGGCGTAGCACAGATACGCAGTATTTT
CASSRSGRSTDTQYF
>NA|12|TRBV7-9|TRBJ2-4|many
TGTGCCAGCAGCTACCTCGAGGACATTCAGTACTTC
CASSYLEDIQYF
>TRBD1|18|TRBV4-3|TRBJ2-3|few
TGCGCCAGCAGCCACCCCGATCGGGCAGGGGGTTACACAGATACGCAGTATTTT
CASSHPDRAGGYTDTQYF
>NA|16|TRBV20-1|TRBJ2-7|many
TGCAGTGCTAGAGACCCATCCGGGGGCCTCTCCTACGAGCAGTACTTC
CSARDPSGGLSYEQYF
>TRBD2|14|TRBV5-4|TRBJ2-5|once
TGTGCCAGCAGCTTTGCCGGGGGGCAAGAGACCCAGTACTTC
CASSFAGGQETQYF
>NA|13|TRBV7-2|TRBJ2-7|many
TGTGCCAGCAGCCCCCATGGCGGGGCCGAGCAGTACTTC
CASSPHGGAEQYF
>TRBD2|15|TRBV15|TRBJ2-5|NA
TGTACCACCACTGCAGTAGCGGGAACCCAAGAGACCCAGTACTTC
CTTTAVAGTQETQYF
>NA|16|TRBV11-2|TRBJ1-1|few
TGTGCCAGCAGCCCATTGGGGGGCCTCATGAACACTGAAGCTTTCTTT
CASSPLGGLMNTEAFF
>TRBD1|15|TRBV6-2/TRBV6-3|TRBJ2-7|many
TGTGCCAGCAGTGACACCGGGACAGGGGCCTACGAGCAGTACTTC
CASSDTGTGAYEQYF
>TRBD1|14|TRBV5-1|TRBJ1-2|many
TGCGCCAGCAGCCGGACAGGGGGGCCCTATGGCTACACCTTC
CASSRTGGPYGYTF
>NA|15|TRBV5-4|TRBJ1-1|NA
TGTGCCAGCAGCGATTGGACAGCTAAGCACACTGAAGCTTTCTTT
CASSDWTAKHTEAFF
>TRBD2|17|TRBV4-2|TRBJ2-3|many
TGTGCCAGCAGCCAAGAGCTAAGCGGGGTGCTCACAGATACGCAGTATTTT
CASSQELSGVLTDTQYF
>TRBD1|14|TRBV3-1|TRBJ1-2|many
TGTGCCAGCAGCCAAGGGACAGGGAACTATGGCTACACCTTC
CASSQGTGNYGYTF
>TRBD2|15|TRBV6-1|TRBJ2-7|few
TGTGCCAGCAGTGAAGTGGCTAGCGGGTCCTACGAGCAGTACTTC
CASSEVASGSYEQYF
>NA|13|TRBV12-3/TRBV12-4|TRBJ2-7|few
TGTGCCAGCAGTTTAGCCAGGGTCTACGAGCAGTACTTC
CASSLARVYEQYF
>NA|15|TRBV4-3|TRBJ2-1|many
TGCGCCAGCAGCCAAGAGAGCTCGGTGGGGGATGAGCAGTTCTTC
CASSQESSVGDEQFF
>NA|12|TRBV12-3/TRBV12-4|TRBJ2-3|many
TGTGCCAGCGGGCCTTTTGCGGATACGCAGTATTTT
CASGPFADTQYF
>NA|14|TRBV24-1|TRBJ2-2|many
TGTGCCACCAGGACTAGTCTTAACACCGGGGAGCTGTTTTTT
CATRTSLNTGELFF
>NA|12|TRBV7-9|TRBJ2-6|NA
TGTGCCAGCACTAGTGGGGCCAACTTCCTGACTTTC
CASTSGANFLTF
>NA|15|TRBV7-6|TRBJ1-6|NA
TGTGCCAGCAGCCCCCAGAGCTCCTATAATTCACCCCTCCACTTT
CASSPQSSYNSPLHF
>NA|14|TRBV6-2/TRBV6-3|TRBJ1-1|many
TGTGCCAGCAGCCGACCGGGGATGAACACTGAAGCTTTCTTT
CASSRPGMNTEAFF
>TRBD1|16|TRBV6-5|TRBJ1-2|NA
TGTGCCAGCAGTTACCCCCGGGACAGGGGGCTGTATGGCTACACCTTC
CASSYPRDRGLYGYTF
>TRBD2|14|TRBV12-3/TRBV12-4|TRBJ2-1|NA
TGTGCCAGCATTACGGGGGGGCTCTACAATGAGCAGTTCTTC
CASITGGLYNEQFF
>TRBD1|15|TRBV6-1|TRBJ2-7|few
TGTGCCAGCAAAAACAGGGGGCGGTCGGCCTACGAGCAGTACTTC
CASKNRGRSAYEQYF
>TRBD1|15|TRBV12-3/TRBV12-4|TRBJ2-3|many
TGTGCCAGCAGCAGGACAGGGACCTACACAGATACGCAGTATTTT
CASSRTGTYTDTQYF
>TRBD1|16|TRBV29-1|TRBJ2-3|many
TGCAGCGTTGAAGATCCGGGACAGGCACGCGCAGATACGCAGTATTTT
CSVEDPGQARADTQYF
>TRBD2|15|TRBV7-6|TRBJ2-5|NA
TGTGCCAGCAGCTCCTTGCCTAGGGAGGGGGAGACCCAGTACTTC
CASSSLPREGETQYF
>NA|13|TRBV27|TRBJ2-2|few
TGTGCCAGCAGTTGGGGTTCGCCCGGGGAGCTGTTTTTT
CASSWGSPGELFF
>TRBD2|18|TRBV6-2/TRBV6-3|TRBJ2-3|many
TGTGCCAGCAGTTTCCGACTAGCGGGGGGCCCCGGCACAGATACGCAGTATTTT
CASSFRLAGGPGTDTQYF
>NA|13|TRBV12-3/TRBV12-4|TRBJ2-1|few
TGTGCCAGCTCCATCGGAGGGTACAATGAGCAGTTCTTC
CASSIGGYNEQFF
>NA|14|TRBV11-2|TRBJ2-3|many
TGTGCCAGCAGCCGGCGGCCCTTCGGAGATACGCAGTATTTT
CASSRRPFGDTQYF
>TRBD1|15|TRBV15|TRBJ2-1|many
TGTGCCACCAGCAGAGGACAGGGCGTTTACAATGAGCAGTTCTTC
CATSRGQGVYNEQFF
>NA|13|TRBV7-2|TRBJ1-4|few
TGTGCCAGCAGCTCACCAACTAATGAAAAACTGTTTTTT
CASSSPTNEKLFF
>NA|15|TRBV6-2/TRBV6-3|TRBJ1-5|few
TGTGCCAGCAGTTCAGAAAGACAGTTCAATCAGCCCCAGCATTTT
CASSSERQFNQPQHF
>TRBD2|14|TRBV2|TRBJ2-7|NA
TGTGCCAGCAGGGGACTAGCGGGGGGGCTCGAGCAGTACTTC
CASRGLAGGLEQYF
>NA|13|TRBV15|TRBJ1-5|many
TGTGCCACCAGCGGCCGGACCAGTGCGCCCCAGCATTTT
CATSGRTSAPQHF
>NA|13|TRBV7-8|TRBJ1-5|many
TGTGCCAGCAGGGGAAAAAGGGGGGTCAGGATGTATTTT
CASRGKRGVRMYF
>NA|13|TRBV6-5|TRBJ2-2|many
TGTGCCAGCAGTTACGGGAGGTCTGGGGAGCTGTTTTTT
CASSYGRSGELFF
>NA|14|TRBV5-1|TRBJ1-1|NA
TGCGCCAGCAGATACCGACTGATCAACACTGAAGCTTTCTTT
CASRYRLINTEAFF
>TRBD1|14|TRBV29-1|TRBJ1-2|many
TGCAGCGTTTACCCTCTAGGACAGGGGTATGGCTACACCTTC
CSVYPLGQGYGYTF
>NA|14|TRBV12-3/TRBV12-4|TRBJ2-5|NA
TGTGCCAGCAGTTTTCGGGCCCGGCAAGAGACCCAGTACTTC
CASSFRARQETQYF
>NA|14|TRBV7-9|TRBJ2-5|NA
TGTGCCAGCAGCTACGGTCCACAGCAAGAGACCCAGTACTTC
CASSYGPQQETQYF
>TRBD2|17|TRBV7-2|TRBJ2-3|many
TGTGCCAGCAGCCTCTCGGGCGGACTAGCGGGGGTAGATACGCAGTATTTT
CASSLSGGLAGVDTQYF
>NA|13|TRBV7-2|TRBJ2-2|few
TGTGCCAGTACGGGGGTAAACACCGGGGAGCTGTTTTTT
CASTGVNTGELFF
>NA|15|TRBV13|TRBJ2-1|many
TGTGCCAGCAGCTTAGAAGGAAAAGCCTACAATGAGCAGTTCTTC
CASSLEGKAYNEQFF
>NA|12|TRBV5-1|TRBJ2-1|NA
TGCGCCAGCAGCTTGGATGGCAATGAGCAGTTCTTC
CASSLDGNEQFF
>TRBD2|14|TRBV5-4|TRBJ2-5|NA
TGTGCCAGCTACATTAGCGGGGTACAAGAGACCCAGTACTTC
CASYISGVQETQYF
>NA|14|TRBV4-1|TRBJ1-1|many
TGCGCCAGCAGCCAAGAAGGAGGGTATACTGAAGCTTTCTTT
CASSQEGGYTEAFF
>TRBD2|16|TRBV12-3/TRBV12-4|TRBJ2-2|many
TGTGCCAGCAGCCGAACTAGCGGGATGGTCACCGGGGAGCTGTTTTTT
CASSRTSGMVTGELFF
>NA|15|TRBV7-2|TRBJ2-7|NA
TGTGCCAGCCAAGATCAGGATTACTTCTCCTACGCGCAGTACTTC
CASQDQDYFSYAQYF
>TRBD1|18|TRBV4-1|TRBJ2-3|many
TGCGCCAGCAGCCTTGGACAGGGCGCACCTTACCCCACAGATACGCAGTATTTT
CASSLGQGAPYPTDTQYF
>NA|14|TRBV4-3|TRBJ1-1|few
TGCGCCAGCAGCCAAGACAGGGTGGGGACTGAAGCTTTCTTT
CASSQDRVGTEAFF